Listed here are 9 T cell receptor beta chains from one sample, sequenced in a study of Ad26.COV2.S vaccination and SARS-CoV-2 variants. Treatment here: some 20 received Ad26.COV2.S at low or high dose, single or two shots; 5 received placebo; per-sample allocation not given. Collection of samples fell on day 63 after the first vaccine or placebo injection. TCRdb keeps only in-frame clones here, not all; method: immunoSEQ multiplex PCR. This table has 400,000 to 500,000 clones, approximately 92% appearing once. Sequenced material: peripheral blood, taken in a trial of Ad26.COV2.S vaccine versus placebo. The receptors were gathered from a person between 18 and 60 years old who received the Ad26.COV2.S COVID-19 vaccine or a placebo.

CDR3: CASSLDQWTGELFF. The CDR3, as DNA: TGCGCCAGCAGCTTGGACCAGTGGACCGGGGAGCTGTTTTTT. The chain links TRBV5-1 to TRBJ2-2; D is uncertain. CDR1 SGHRS and CDR2 YFSETQ come from the germline V gene. The CDR3 has 14 amino acids. Trimming took 0 bases from V and 5 from J, leaving 8 bases between them.

The chain couples TRBV28 to TRBJ1-2, with no clear D. The CDR3 length is 16 residues. CDR1 is MDHEN and CDR2 is SYDVKM in the germline V gene. The V and J ends lost 2 bases and 8 bases respectively, with 21 bases between them. CDR3 sequence reads: CASSLAKAGAAGGYTF. CDR3 bases: TGTGCCAGCAGTTTAGCCAAGGCGGGAGCCGCGGGAGGCTACACCTTC.

The chain has TRBV5-1 and TRBJ2-3, with TRBD1 matching 7 bases. Germline V gene lookup returns CDR1 SGHRS and CDR2 YFSETQ. The CDR3 has 15 residues. The J segment lost 4 bases and the V segment lost 0 bases, leaving 5 bases of the junction unmatched. Here the CDR3 DNA reads TGCGCCAGCAGCTTGGTTCAGGGGGTCCCAGATACGCAGTATTTT. It specifies CASSLVQGVPDTQYF.

The chain uses TRBV5-1 and TRBJ1-1; D is uncertain. Germline V gene lookup returns CDR1 SGHRS and CDR2 YFSETQ. Deletions cut 0 bases from V and 0 bases from J, with 12 bases between. This CDR3 spans 16 amino acids. CDR3 loop: CASSLGPRTLNTEAFF. For the CDR3, the DNA is TGCGCCAGCAGCTTGGGGCCCAGGACCTTGAACACTGAAGCTTTCTTT.

This rearrangement joins TRBV7-2 to TRBJ2-7; no firm D call. Trimming left V 6 bases short and J 0 bases short, with 12 bases between. Per the germline V gene, CDR1 is SGHTA and CDR2 is FQGNSA. The CDR3 consists of 14 residues. CDR3 sequence (DNA): TGTGCCAGCAGTCGAGGACGGAACTCCTACGAGCAGTACTTC. Translation gives CASSRGRNSYEQYF. Looking up the rest from reference TRBV7-2 and TRBJ2-7 gives the full variable domain: GAGVSQSPSNKVTEKGKDVELRCDPISGHTALYWYRQSLGQGLEFLIYFQGNSAPDKSGLPSDRFSAERTGGSVSTLTIQRTQQEDSAVYLCASSRGRNSYEQYFGPGTRLTVT.

The chain joins TRBV28 to TRBJ1-5; 7 positions agree with TRBD1. From germline, CDR1 is MDHEN and CDR2 SYDVKM. CDR3 length: 15 amino acids. V lost 7 bases, J lost 7 bases, and 13 bases stayed unmatched. CDR3 in amino acids: CASTPTPAGGQPQHF. The CDR3 DNA sequence: TGTGCCAGCACCCCAACCCCGGCAGGGGGGCAGCCCCAGCATTTT.

The chain couples TRBV20-1 to TRBJ2-7, with D unresolved. The V gene's germline CDR1 is DFQATT and CDR2 SNEGSKA (reference sequence). V was cut by 3 bases and J by 2 bases, with 14 bases left in between. CDR3 length: 14 amino acids. Here the CDR3 DNA reads TGCAGTGCTAGTCCTGTGCTATCGACCTACGAGCAGTACTTC. Its translation is CSASPVLSTYEQYF.

J is TRBJ1-6 and V is TRBV6-2 or TRBV6-3, with D perhaps matching TRBD1 (5 bases). Trimming pared 6 bases from V and 2 bases from J, leaving 14 bases between. This CDR3 spans 16 amino acids. Germline assignment: CDR1 MNHEY and CDR2 SVGEGT. CDR3 sequence: CASSDGGFTYNSPLHF. CDR3 nucleotides: TGTGCCAGCAGCGACGGGGGATTCACCTATAATTCACCCCTCCACTTT.

V usage is TRBV19 and J usage is TRBJ1-2, with a tentative D call TRBD1 (5 bases). The CDR3 extends over 14 amino acids. The germline V gene has CDR1 LNHDA and CDR2 SQIVND (reference sequence). V shed 3 bases and J shed 2 bases, with 10 bases lying between them. CDR3 sequence (DNA): TGTGCCAGTAGTATCCTACAGGCGAACTATGGCTACACCTTC. This encodes CASSILQANYGYTF.